This T cell receptor beta chain was sequenced in a study of cytomegalovirus exposure and HLA in healthy donors. A note on this clone: The antigen is undetermined.

Some clones are missing from TCRdb's copy, which holds only in-frame ones; the method was immunoSEQ multiplex PCR. The profile shows some 150,000 clones, roughly 89% of them singletons. Broader study findings: The authors listed 180 or so TCR beta chains as cytomegalovirus-associated.

Trimming cost V 4 bases and J 2 bases, with 13 bases left between them. In germline, CDR1 is SGDLS, CDR2 YYNGEE. This CDR3 has 15 amino acids. The TCR comes from a woman younger than 30 in good health and CMV-seropositive. The rearrangement joins TRBV9 to TRBJ2-1, with D possibly TRBD1 on 6 matching bases. Sequenced material: PBMCs. DNA of the CDR3: TGTGCCAGCAGCTCCCGGACAGAGACCTACAATGAGCAGTTCTTC. It codes for CASSSRTETYNEQFF.